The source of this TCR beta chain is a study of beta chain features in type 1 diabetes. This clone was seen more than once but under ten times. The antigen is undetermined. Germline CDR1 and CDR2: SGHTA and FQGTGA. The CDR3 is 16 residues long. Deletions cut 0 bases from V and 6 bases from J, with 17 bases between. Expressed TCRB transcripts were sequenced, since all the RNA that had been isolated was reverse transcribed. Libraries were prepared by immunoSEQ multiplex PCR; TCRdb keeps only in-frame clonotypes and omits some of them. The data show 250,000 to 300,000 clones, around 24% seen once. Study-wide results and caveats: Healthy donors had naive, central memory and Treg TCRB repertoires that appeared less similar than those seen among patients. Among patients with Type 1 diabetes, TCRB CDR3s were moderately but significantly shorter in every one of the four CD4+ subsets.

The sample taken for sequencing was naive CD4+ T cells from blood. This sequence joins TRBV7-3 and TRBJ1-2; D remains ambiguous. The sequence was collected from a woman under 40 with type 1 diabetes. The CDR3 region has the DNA TGTGCCAGCAGCTTAACGTCCGAGGTTGAGATGAATGGCTACACCTTC. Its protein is CASSLTSEVEMNGYTF.